One sample yielded the 26 T cell receptor beta chains listed below, sequenced in a study of T cells after yellow fever vaccination. TCRdb passed the 5' RACE reads through MiXCR, listing each CDR3 protein once. The table has around 550,000 distinct CDR3 sequences, roughly 21% seen once; the top ten hold roughly an eighth. Material: PBMCs, obtained 15 days after the yellow fever booster vaccination. These TCRs come from a man aged 25-45 years who received the YFV17D yellow fever vaccine.

This chain connects TRBV7-6 to TRBJ1-6, with D possibly being TRBD1 (6 bases). The germline V and J ends were trimmed by 2 bases and 7 bases, with 15 bases remaining between them. The CDR3 covers 16 residues. Germline CDR1 SGHVS, CDR2 FNYEAQ. CDR3 DNA sequence: TGTGCCAGCAGCTTACCTCCCGGGGGCGGAAATTCACCCCTCCACTTT. Translated: CASSLPPGGGNSPLHF.

The chain is built from TRBV18 and TRBJ2-3, with 7 bases that match TRBD2. CDR1 and CDR2 from the germline V gene are KGHSH and LQKENI. V trimming: 3 bases; J trimming: 1 base; junction bases outside the gene matches: 4. The length of the CDR3 is 15 residues. CDR3 DNA sequence: TGTGCCAGCTCACCGAATCGGGGGGGCACAGATACGCAGTATTTT. This sequence encodes CASSPNRGGTDTQYF.

The V and J genes are TRBV6-2 or TRBV6-3 and TRBJ1-1; 8 bases are shared with TRBD1. The CDR3 contains 14 residues. Germline CDR1 MNHEY, CDR2 SVGEGT. The V and J ends lost 5 bases and 0 bases, in that order; junction bases with no gene match: 2. The CDR3 protein is CASSQGALNTEAFF. The CDR3 DNA follows: TGTGCCAGCAGTCAGGGGGCTTTGAACACTGAAGCTTTCTTT.

This rearrangement joins TRBV6-5 to TRBJ2-1, with a possible D match to TRBD2 (5 bases). V shed 0 bases and J shed 0 bases, with 9 bases lying between them. The CDR3 loop spans 16 amino acids. Germline loops: CDR1 MNHEY, CDR2 SVGAGI. Here the CDR3 DNA reads TGTGCCAGCAGTTACTCACGAGGGCTCTCCTACAATGAGCAGTTCTTC. Residues: CASSYSRGLSYNEQFF.

A few counts support this clonotype. The gene calls are TRBV13 and TRBJ2-7; 13 bases match TRBD2. The CDR3 extends over 15 amino acids. Per the germline V gene, CDR1 is PRHDT and CDR2 is FYEKMQ (reference sequence). Trimming removed 5 bases from V and 5 bases from J; junction bases left unmatched: 6. CDR3 residues: CASSPRGLAGDEQYF. In nucleotides, the CDR3 is TGTGCCAGCAGCCCACGAGGACTAGCGGGAGACGAGCAGTACTTC.

This clonotype occurred a few times. V is TRBV5-8 and J is TRBJ2-3; TRBD2 matches at 13 bases. This CDR3 region has 17 residues. Germline V lookup: CDR1 SGHTS, CDR2 YDEGEE. V trimming: 2 bases; J trimming: 5 bases; junction bases outside the gene matches: 8. The CDR3 nucleotides read TGTGCCAGCAGCTTACCAGGGACTAGCGGGAATCTAGATACGCAGTATTTT. Translating gives CASSLPGTSGNLDTQYF.

This chain links TRBV5-6 with TRBJ2-3, with D perhaps being TRBD1 or TRBD2 (5 bases each). Trimming took 3 bases from V and 6 from J, leaving 14 bases between them. The CDR3 runs to 14 residues. CDR1 is SGHDT, CDR2 YYEEEE, per germline. The CDR3 sequence is CASSSGTAPDTQYF. CDR3 coding DNA: TGTGCCAGCAGCTCCGGGACCGCACCTGATACGCAGTATTTT. Looking up the rest from reference TRBV5-6 and TRBJ2-3 gives the full variable domain: DAGVTQSPTHLIKTRGQQVTLRCSPKSGHDTVSWYQQALGQGPQFIFQYYEEEERQRGNFPDRFSGHQFPNYSSELNVNALLLGDSALYLCASSSGTAPDTQYFGPGTRLTVL.

The chain is built from TRBV15 and TRBJ1-2, with 7 nucleotides matching TRBD1. V trimming: 0 bases; J trimming: 7 bases; junction bases outside the gene matches: 8. The germline V gene has CDR1 LNHNV and CDR2 YYDKDF (reference sequence). CDR3 length: 15 amino acids. The CDR3 region has the DNA TGTGCCACCAGCAGAGATCCCGACAGGGCCGGTGGCTACACCTTC. Translation: CATSRDPDRAGGYTF.

A few counts support this clonotype. The rearrangement joins TRBV29-1 to TRBJ2-1, with D tentatively TRBD1 (6 bases). Germline values: CDR1 SQVTM, CDR2 ANQGSEA. The V and J ends lost 6 bases and 8 bases respectively, with 14 bases between them. The CDR3 is 12 residues long. In DNA form, the CDR3 reads TGCAGCGTGGGGATAGACAGGTATGAGCAGTTCTTC. This gives the protein CSVGIDRYEQFF.

The chain recombines TRBV9 with TRBJ2-5; possible D gene TRBD2, 5 bases. The V end lost 2 bases, the J end lost 4 bases, and 12 bases lay between the germline ends. Germline loops: CDR1 SGDLS, CDR2 YYNGEE. This CDR3 is built from 14 residues. The CDR3 loop reads CASSVLLASETQYF. As DNA, the CDR3 is TGTGCCAGCAGCGTCCTCCTAGCTTCAGAGACCCAGTACTTC.

The V and J genes are TRBV7-2 and TRBJ2-2, with D hard to call. V gave up 7 bases and J gave up 6 bases, with 9 bases separating them. Per germline, CDR1 SGHTA and CDR2 FQGNSA. The CDR3 runs to 12 residues. CDR3 nucleotide sequence: TGTGCCAGCAACCAACTCTCCGGGGAGCTGTTTTTT. Amino acids: CASNQLSGELFF.

This chain connects TRBV28 to TRBJ2-5, with D unresolved. The CDR3 covers 11 residues. Trimming removed 7 bases from V and 5 bases from J, with 8 bases in between. Germline CDR1 reads MDHEN; CDR2 reads SYDVKM. The CDR3 loop is CASTLRETQYF. CDR3 DNA sequence: TGTGCCAGCACCCTTAGGGAGACCCAGTACTTC.

There are many counts of this clonotype. This chain connects TRBV5-1 to TRBJ2-2, with TRBD2 identical over 8 bases. J was trimmed by 1 base and V by 4 bases; bases with no gene match: 3. Germline assignment: CDR1 SGHRS and CDR2 YFSETQ. This CDR3 is built from 15 residues. The CDR3 DNA reads as TGCGCCAGCAGCCAGGGACTAGGGAACACCGGGGAGCTGTTTTTT. The encoded protein is CASSQGLGNTGELFF.

The V and J genes are TRBV12-3 or TRBV12-4 and TRBJ1-5; no clear D. The length of the CDR3 is 16 residues. The V end lost 5 bases, the J end lost 2 bases, and 16 bases lay between the germline ends. This CDR3 is CASSPRQSDGNQPQHF. CDR3 in DNA: TGTGCCAGCAGTCCGCGGCAGAGTGATGGCAATCAGCCCCAGCATTTT.

This clonotype has only a few counts. CDR3 region: CASSKILKPWAGAPTEAFF. As DNA, the CDR3 is TGTGCCAGCAGCAAAATCTTAAAACCCTGGGCAGGGGCGCCCACTGAAGCTTTCTTT. The gene calls are TRBV21-1 and TRBJ1-1; the DNA was not used to check the table's D call, TRBD1. TRBV21-1 is reported as a pseudogene. The CDR3 runs to 19 residues.

This clonotype was counted only a few times. The CDR3 nucleotides read TGCAGCGTCTTCTCGGGTAGCTTGGGCAATGAGCAGTTCTTC. This codes for CSVFSGSLGNEQFF. V usage is TRBV29-1 and J usage is TRBJ2-1; no firm D call. Germline lookup yields CDR1 SQVTM and CDR2 ANQGSEA. The V and J ends lost 6 bases and 6 bases respectively, with 18 bases between them. The CDR3 is 14 residues long.

This clonotype was counted only a few times. V is TRBV19 and J is TRBJ2-1; tentatively, D is TRBD1 or TRBD2 (5 bases each). Trimming pared 6 bases from V and 2 bases from J, leaving 29 bases between. Germline V CDR1 and CDR2: LNHDA, SQIVND (reference sequence). The CDR3 is 20 residues long. CDR3 DNA sequence: TGTGCCAGTAGCAGAACGCGAGGGGCTATTTCGAATGCGCCCTACAATGAGCAGTTCTTC. Amino acid sequence: CASSRTRGAISNAPYNEQFF.

V and J are TRBV7-9 and TRBJ1-3, with D unclear. The V end lost 7 bases, the J end lost 4 bases, and 17 bases lay between the germline ends. This CDR3 contains 15 residues. Germline loops: CDR1 SEHNR, CDR2 FQNEAQ (reference sequence). The CDR3, as DNA: TGTGCCAGCACCTTTGACCAGACGTGGGGAAACACCATATATTTT. Its protein product is CASTFDQTWGNTIYF. The full variable domain, completed using reference TRBV7-9 and TRBJ1-3, is DTGVSQNPRHKITKRGQNVTFRCDPISEHNRLYWYRQTLGQGPEFLTYFQNEAQLEKSRLLSDRFSAERPKGSFSTLEIQRTEQGDSAMYLCASTFDQTWGNTIYFGEGSWLTVV.

CDR3 protein: CASSQEAGGPREQFF. CDR3 sequence (DNA): TGCGCCAGCAGCCAAGAGGCGGGAGGGCCCCGAGAGCAGTTCTTC. V is TRBV4-3 and J is TRBJ2-1; 9 nucleotides align to TRBD2. J lost 10 bases, V lost 0 bases, and 7 bases had no gene match. The germline V gene encodes CDR1 LGHNA and CDR2 YSLEER. The CDR3 spans 15 residues.

There are a few counts of this clonotype. The chain couples TRBV12-3 or TRBV12-4 to TRBJ2-7; the D gene could be TRBD1 or TRBD2 (5 bases each). The CDR3 is 15 residues long. The germline V and J ends were trimmed by 6 bases and 3 bases, with 18 bases remaining between them. In nucleotides, the CDR3 is TGTGCCAGCAGGGGACGGTCTTCAACCTTCTACGAGCAGTACTTC. It yields the protein CASRGRSSTFYEQYF.

This clonotype was observed a handful of times. The chain uses TRBV12-3 or TRBV12-4 and TRBJ2-1; 9 nucleotides align to TRBD2. The CDR3 covers 14 residues. Germline trimming cut 5 bases from V and 10 bases from J; bases unmatched to any gene: 9. DNA of the CDR3: TGTGCCAGCAGTGAGGCGGGAGGGCAAATCGAGCAGTTCTTC. This sequence encodes CASSEAGGQIEQFF.

The sample holds many counts of this clonotype. V usage is TRBV29-1 and J usage is TRBJ2-3, with 9 positions matching TRBD2. Germline values: CDR1 SQVTM, CDR2 ANQGSEA. V lost 5 bases, J lost 6 bases, and 9 bases stayed unmatched. The CDR3 sequence is 14 residues long. The CDR3 DNA follows: TGCAGCGTTCATCTAGCGGGACGGAGTGATACGCAGTATTTT. Translation: CSVHLAGRSDTQYF.

This clonotype has more than one count but fewer than ten. V usage is TRBV6-1 and J usage is TRBJ2-5; 7 nucleotides match TRBD2. Per the germline V gene, CDR1 is MNHNS and CDR2 is SASEGT. The junction had 7 bases not matched to a gene; V was cut back by 6 bases and J by 0 bases. The CDR3 is made up of 15 amino acids. In nucleotides, the CDR3 is TGTGCCAGCAGCAGGCGGGACTATTACCAAGAGACCCAGTACTTC. Translated: CASSRRDYYQETQYF.

This chain uses TRBV29-1 with TRBJ2-3; 8 bases map to TRBD1. This CDR3 has 15 residues. After removal of 6 bases from V and 0 bases from J, the junction contained 8 bases not matched to a gene. CDR1 SQVTM and CDR2 ANQGSEA come from the germline V gene. Here the CDR3 reads CSVGGQEKSTDTQYF. The CDR3 DNA is TGCAGCGTGGGGGGACAGGAAAAAAGCACAGATACGCAGTATTTT.

The chain carries TRBV5-1 and TRBJ2-7; tentative D call: TRBD2 (6 bases). The CDR3 covers 14 residues. The germline CDR1 and CDR2 sequences are SGHRS and YFSETQ. V was clipped by 4 bases and J by 2 bases, with 13 bases between them. CDR3 region: CASSTRDLTYEQYF. For the CDR3, the DNA is TGCGCCAGCAGCACCCGGGACTTAACCTACGAGCAGTACTTC.

This clonotype came up many times. The rearrangement uses TRBV2 and TRBJ1-2; possible D gene TRBD1, 5 bases. Trimming cost V 1 base and J 7 bases, with 10 bases left between them. The CDR3 spans 13 residues. Germline V gene lookup returns CDR1 SNHLY and CDR2 FYNNEI. The CDR3 loop reads CASSEVQGPGYTF. CDR3 sequence (DNA): TGTGCCAGCAGTGAAGTCCAGGGCCCTGGCTACACCTTC.